Described below is a single T cell receptor (beta chain) sequence and its context. Its cognate antigen has yet to be identified. Base qualities are not recorded, but no much larger clone differs from it by a single base. Inclusive of the bounding cysteine and phenylalanine, the CDR3 is 15 residues long. Left in the record is the CDR3 DNA by itself, 45 bases read in frame from the first base. CDR1 and CDR2, per the germline V gene (reference sequence), are LNHNV and YYDKDF. V and J are truncated by 0 bases and 5 bases respectively, leaving an intervening sequence of 13 bases. The sample originates from a study of blood T cell repertoires in COVID-19 (dated by TCRdb to about 2020). About the full investigation: Samples covering the acute and convalescent phases of COVID-19 were provided by collaborators in the United States, Italy and Spain. The material from the prospective study consisted of cDNA or gDNA derived from T cells, B-cell-depleted T cells, or PBMCs. The dataset comprised deeply sampled blood TCRbeta repertoires from subjects exposed to, actively infected with, or recovered from COVID-19. The repertoires were released in a freely available public database meant as a resource for research on the immune response to SARS-CoV-2. The samples were drawn from two sources: the first 160 participants of the ongoing ImmuneRACE study, and 1,254 subjects contributed by 6 global collaborators. Nearly every sample came with metadata listing a de-identified subject ID, COVID-19 status, age in years and sex. Where available, HLA class I and class II types were obtained from metadata supplied by the sample provider rather than from assay-based typing. Study-wide conclusions, independent of this receptor: The quantity of clinical and demographic metadata differed by source and by participant and was supplied without curation.

Another Seattle source contributed samples from volunteer blood donors who had recovered from COVID-19. The collaborating institutions used their own protocols to collect whole blood in K2EDTA tubes. For TCRbeta analysis, collaborator samples were shipped as frozen whole blood, as isolated PBMCs, or as DNA extracted from either sample type. TCRbeta CDR3 regions were amplified from genomic DNA by means of the immunoSEQ Assay, a bias-controlled multiplex PCR. In the paper's pipeline: Nucleated cell counts per sample were estimated from amplification of reference gene primers within the assay. Sequence reads were collapsed and filtered to measure the absolute abundance of every unique TCRbeta CDR3 rearrangement. Productive Simpson clonality was computed per sample as the square root of Simpson's diversity index over productive rearrangements. Entries here come from immuneACCESS through TCRdb and include only in-frame sequences with V and J called. Some clones fail to appear in such tables; in the studies checked, an unresolved V gene covers under half of the shortfall, and the cause of the remainder is unknown. That table supplies the V and J calls and clone size; D and trimming were determined from the DNA. The sample table contains over 250,000 clones; only one count was recorded for about 88% of them. About 0.99% of the sample lies in the top ten.

The V and J segments used are TRBV15 and TRBJ1-2; a tentative D call is TRBD1 (6 bases match). Sequencing input: peripheral blood. The sequence derives from a woman aged 35 to 49 who had recovered from COVID-19. The sequenced DNA: TGTGCCACCAGCAGAGAGGCAGGGGTTTGGTATGGCTACACCTTC. Translated, it gives CATSREAGVWYGYTF.